This is a list of T cell receptor beta chains from one sample in a study of OX40 agonist ivuxolimab in advanced cancers. Sequenced by immunoSEQ multiplex PCR; TCRdb stores in-frame clones only, minus some. This sample has over 15,000 clones; 75% to 95% occur once, and the top ten carry around 29%. Sequenced material: CD4+ or CD8+ T cells sorted from blood, taken in a trial of the OX40 agonist ivuxolimab. These receptor sequences come from an adult with an advanced solid tumor such as melanoma, head and neck, liver or kidney cancer. CDR3s include the opening cysteine and the closing phenylalanine or tryptophan. A clone size is listed for some rows: how often the clone was seen (once, few, many), or a class if it is expanded.

clone_size,j_call,v_call,cdr3_aa
once,TRBJ1-2,TRBV7-2,CASSLVPAPGYTF
-,TRBJ2-1,TRBV10-3,CAIGVGNEQFF
-,TRBJ2-7,TRBV9,CASSVTTGGASYEQYF
-,TRBJ2-7,TRBV9,CASTPSGESSYEQYF
-,TRBJ2-1,TRBV7-9,CASSPGTGEQFF
-,TRBJ2-1,TRBV18,CASSLYHSATGGNEQFF
once,TRBJ1-2,TRBV6-5,CAWFLGCYGYTF
-,TRBJ2-1,TRBV27,CASTLTSGRDEQFF
-,TRBJ2-7,TRBV27,CASSSGQNYEQYF
-,TRBJ1-1,TRBV2,CASKSAGGYTEAFF
-,TRBJ2-7,TRBV30,CAWSTEGQGAYEQYF
-,TRBJ2-1,TRBV14,CASSQVIRTSGRAVDEQFF
-,TRBJ2-7,TRBV4-3,CASSQELRLWGSEVQYF
-,TRBJ2-7,TRBV4-1,CASSQDQGEGYEQYF
-,TRBJ2-7,TRBV27,CASSRLAGGPNSYEQYF
-,TRBJ1-5,TRBV5-6,CASSLGWGNTGQPQHF
-,TRBJ2-1,TRBV5-8,CASSQDFHNEQFF
-,TRBJ2-7,TRBV27,CASSLRLAVYYEQYF
-,TRBJ2-1,TRBV30,CAWSPYRSSYNEQFF
-,TRBJ2-1,TRBV4-2,CASSQEGLGGNEQFF
-,TRBJ2-3,TRBV6-5,CASSSDGSSTDTQYF
-,TRBJ2-7,TRBV4-1,CASSPSTGAVHEQYF
-,TRBJ2-7,TRBV27,CASSFAHTYEQYF
-,TRBJ2-5,TRBV19,CASSISDIQETQYF
-,TRBJ2-2,TRBV29-1,CSVGTGGGTGELFF
-,TRBJ2-2,TRBV7-6,CASSRPGGMNTGELFF
-,TRBJ2-3,TRBV11-2,CASSSTSGHSTDTQYF
-,TRBJ1-6,TRBV9,CASSAGPWRAASNSPLHF
-,TRBJ1-5,TRBV9,CASSVGGSVNQPQHF